Listed below are T cell receptor beta chains from one sample, sequenced in a study of post-analysis software for immune sequencing data. TCRdb called the PCR reads again in MiXCR, with one record for every CDR3 protein. Of roughly 800,000 distinct CDR3 sequences in the sample, about 43% are singletons; the top ten hold approximately 4.4%. Source material: blood. These TCRs come from a girl aged 10 to 17 with multiple sclerosis. CDR3s include the opening cysteine and the closing phenylalanine or tryptophan. D genes are given only for firm matches. Size tells how often a clone was seen (once, few, many) or the class of an expanded clone, and some rows leave it out.

few	TRBV28	.	TRBJ2-4	TGTGCCAGCAGTTTATGGATCCTTCATGGAGCCAAAAACATTCAGTACTTC	CASSLWILHGAKNIQYF
few	TRBV10-3	.	TRBJ2-5	TGTGCCACCCAGGGGAACCAAGAGACCCAGTACTTC	CATQGNQETQYF
.	TRBV28	TRBD1	TRBJ2-1	TGTGCCAGCAGTTTATCCCCGGACAGGGTGGACAATGAGCAGTTCTTC	CASSLSPDRVDNEQFF
.	TRBV12-3/TRBV12-4	.	TRBJ1-6	TGTGCCAGCAGTGGCTTAGGGGGATCCAGAAATTCACCCCTCCACTTT	CASSGLGGSRNSPLHF
.	TRBV7-9	.	TRBJ2-5	TGTGCCAGCAGCTCCGAGGCAGAGACCCAGTACTTC	CASSSEAETQYF
.	TRBV4-2	TRBD2	TRBJ2-5	TGTGCCAGCAGCCAAACCCTGAGAGCGGGAGGAGAGACCCAGTACTTC	CASSQTLRAGGETQYF
.	TRBV12-3/TRBV12-4	.	TRBJ2-7	TGTGCCAGCAGTTATTCCAGGGCTGTCGACGAGCAGTACTTC	CASSYSRAVDEQYF
.	TRBV7-3	.	TRBJ2-2	TGTGCCAGCAGCTTAACCGGGAGACGGACCGGGGAGCTGTTTTTT	CASSLTGRRTGELFF
.	TRBV20-1	TRBD1	TRBJ1-5	TGCAGTGCTAGAACAGCCGGGACAGGGTTAGTGAGACCTCAGCCCCAGCATTTT	CSARTAGTGLVRPQPQHF
once	TRBV29-1	.	TRBJ1-2	TGCAGCTGCCGAGAGGGGACCTCGGACTATGGCTACACCTTC	CSCREGTSDYGYTF
.	TRBV5-1	TRBD2	TRBJ2-3	TGCGCCAGCAGCCCCGACGTTAGGGCGGGAGGAGGAGATACGCAGTATTTT	CASSPDVRAGGGDTQYF
.	TRBV3-1	.	TRBJ2-1	TGTGCCAGCAGCCAAGATCTAGGTCAGGGCTACAATGAGCAGTTCTTC	CASSQDLGQGYNEQFF
.	TRBV7-2	.	TRBJ2-4	TGTGCCAGCAGCCTCCTCCCGGGCATTCAGTACTTC	CASSLLPGIQYF
.	TRBV6-5	TRBD1	TRBJ2-5	TGTGCCAGCAGTTACTCCTACAGGGGCCGCTCAGGGGAGACCCAGTACTTC	CASSYSYRGRSGETQYF